The clone carrying this TCR beta chain was seen a few times. What it recognizes is unknown. This record comes from a study of T-cell memory formation after mild COVID-19. Study-level results: The study found contracting CD4+ clones mainly in CM and EM and contracting CD8+ clones in EMRA. The study found balanced CD4/CD8 in clones contracting day 15 to 85 and a CD4+ lean in later expanders. Second-wave clones that peaked on day 37 lacked confirmed SARS-CoV-2 specificity.

The CDR3 covers 15 residues. Germline V gene data show CDR1 as LNHNV and CDR2 as YYDKDF (reference sequence). Trimming took off 5 bases at V and 0 bases at J, with 13 bases between the two ends. With constant-segment primers, 5'RACE yielded cDNA libraries of TCR alpha and TCR beta that carried sample barcodes and UMIs. Each CDR3 protein gets one entry after TCRdb re-called the 5' RACE reads with MiXCR. The table has 360,000 or so distinct CDR3 sequences, around 27% seen once. Sequencing was performed on PBMCs or a T cell subset sorted from them (not recorded which). This chain joins TRBV15 and TRBJ1-1; D is unclear. The clonotype originates from an adult woman who had mild COVID-19 (a few samples of this study predate the infection). Cell type and time point are not known. CDR3 bases: TGTGCCACCAGCGGGATTAGACTAGTGAACACTGAAGCTTTCTTT. Protein product: CATSGIRLVNTEAFF.